What follows are 23 T cell receptor beta chains derived from one specimen sequenced in a study of CD4 and CD8 cells across lung adenocarcinoma regions. TCRdb fed the PCR reads into MiXCR, producing one record per CDR3 protein. The table includes approximately 12,000 distinct CDR3 sequences, 40% to 55% detected once. Sequencing was performed on CD8+ T cells from the margin of a lung tumor. The source is a female donor with lung adenocarcinoma. The CD4 and CD8 labels of this study may be unreliable.

V and J are TRBV28 and TRBJ2-1; a possible D gene is TRBD2 (7 bases). The DNA end is more similar to TRBJ2-7, so the J call may be wrong. Germline V gives CDR1 MDHEN, CDR2 SYDVKM. This CDR3 has 14 amino acids. CDR3 DNA: TGTGCGAGCCGCGGGGGCCAGGACCCAGATACGCAGTACTTC. Protein sequence: CASRGGQDPDTQYF.

The chain has TRBV7-2 and TRBJ1-2; TRBD1 agrees at 9 bases. This CDR3 has 18 amino acids. Germline CDR1 reads SGHTA; CDR2 reads FQGNSA. The ends lost 2 bases at V and 4 bases at J; junction bases unmatched: 14. CDR3 sequence: CASSLYPGQGANGYGYTF. As DNA, the CDR3 is TGTGCCAGCAGCTTATATCCGGGACAGGGAGCCAATGGCTATGGCTACACCTTC. Filled out from reference TRBV7-2 and TRBJ1-2, the complete variable domain reads GAGVSQSPSNKVTEKGKDVELRCDPISGHTALYWYRQSLGQGLEFLIYFQGNSAPDKSGLPSDRFSAERTGGSVSTLTIQRTQQEDSAVYLCASSLYPGQGANGYGYTFGSGTRLTVV.

This clonotype has only one observation. One end of the junction varies from germline; a read error may be responsible. The chain uses TRBV6-1 and TRBJ2-3, with D maybe TRBD2 (5 bases). The CDR3 has 18 amino acids. Germline-derived CDR1 and CDR2 are MNHNS and SASEGT. The CDR3 protein is CASSSPGSQRLAKNTQYF. CDR3 DNA sequence: TGTGCCAGCAGCAGCCCCGGATCGCAGCGGTTAGCCAAAAACACGCAGTATTTC.

The rearrangement uses TRBV7-9 and TRBJ2-1; 12 bases align to TRBD2. The CDR3 contains 14 residues. Trimming cost V 5 bases and J 6 bases; bases outside gene matches: 2. Looked up from germline, CDR1 is SEHNR and CDR2 is FQNEAQ (reference sequence). CDR3 nucleotides: TGTGCCAGCAGCGAGACTAGCGGGGGCAATGAGCAGTTCTTC. This codes for CASSETSGGNEQFF.

By share, this clonotype ranks as medium-sized. This rearrangement joins TRBV7-2 to TRBJ2-2; TRBD2 agrees at 14 bases. Germline V CDR1 and CDR2: SGHTA, FQGNSA. V trimming: 1 base; J trimming: 5 bases; junction bases outside the gene matches: 9. The CDR3 loop spans 19 amino acids. CDR3 in DNA: TGTGCCAGCAGCTTAGTCGTGGGGACTAGCGGGGGCGGAACCGGGGAGCTGTTTTTT. Protein product: CASSLVVGTSGGGTGELFF.

Notes on this clonotype: At one boundary the junction diverges from the germline segment, which might be a read error. V usage is TRBV27 and J usage is TRBJ2-3, with TRBD2 matching 8 bases. The CDR3 runs 14 residues. Per the germline V gene, CDR1 is MNHEY and CDR2 is SMNVEV (reference sequence). The CDR3 region is CASGGFPRTETQYF. The CDR3 region has the DNA TGTGCGAGCGGGGGCTTCCCCCGCACAGAGACCCAGTACTTT.

By share of the sample, this clonotype is medium-sized. The V call is TRBV6-1, the J call TRBJ2-3; D is possibly TRBD1 (6 bases). Germline V lookup: CDR1 MNHNS, CDR2 SASEGT. Trimming pared 4 bases from V and 1 base from J, leaving 15 bases between. This CDR3 is 16 amino acids long. The CDR3 DNA is TGTGCCAGCAGTGTGGAACAGGGCTTGGGCACAGATACGCAGTATTTT. This gives the protein CASSVEQGLGTDTQYF.

This clonotype showed up many times. The rearrangement uses TRBV7-8 and TRBJ2-1, with D tentatively TRBD2 (5 bases). Between the trimmed V and J ends, which lost 1 base and 6 bases, there was a span of 10 bases. This CDR3 contains 14 residues. Germline assignment: CDR1 SGHVS and CDR2 FQNEAQ. The CDR3 bases are TGTGCCAGCAGCTTAGAGCGGTTTATCAATGAGCAGTTCTTC. Translated, it gives CASSLERFINEQFF.

This clonotype is medium-sized. V is TRBV6-1 and J is TRBJ2-1; maybe TRBD1 (5 bases). Near its end, the DNA agrees better with TRBJ2-7, so the J call may be wrong. There are 14 residues in the CDR3. The germline V gene encodes CDR1 MNHNS and CDR2 SASEGT. This CDR3 is CASTLDRNSYEQYF. In nucleotides, the CDR3 is TGTGCCAGCACCCTAGACAGAAACTCCTACGAGCAGTACTTC.

On this clonotype itself: Germline and junction disagree at one end, which may indicate a read error. The genes are TRBV7-6 and TRBJ2-1; D may correspond to TRBD1 or TRBD2 (6 bases each). Judging by the DNA end, TRBJ2-5 fits better; the J call may be wrong. The V gene's germline CDR1 is SGHVS and CDR2 FNYEAQ. This CDR3 is built from 15 residues. The CDR3 is CAGRLGGRGQETQYF. For the CDR3, the DNA is TGTGCCGGCAGGCTCGGGGGCCGGGGCCAAGAGACCCAGTACTTC.

This clonotype appeared once. V gene TRBV20-1 combines with J gene TRBJ2-4; D tentatively fits TRBD1 or TRBD2 (6 bases each). The CDR3 has 16 amino acids. V was pared by 5 bases and J by 10 bases, with 27 bases between. Looked up from germline, CDR1 is DFQATT and CDR2 is SNEGSKA (reference sequence). CDR3 DNA sequence: TGCAGTGCTGGGGGGCTCGGGGGCCGGGACCAAGAGATTCAGTACTTC. This encodes CSAGGLGGRDQEIQYF.

This clonotype was seen many times. This chain uses TRBV11-1 with TRBJ2-3, with D maybe TRBD2 (6 bases). CDR1 and CDR2 (germline): SGHAT, FQDESV (reference sequence). Trimming pared 1 base from V and 8 bases from J, leaving 10 bases between. There are 13 residues in the CDR3. The CDR3 nucleotides are TGTGCCAGCAGCTTAGAGGCGGGGAGTACGCAGTATTTT. This translates into CASSLEAGSTQYF.

This clonotype is judged medium-sized. This may come from a read error, since a much larger clone is one base off. The rearrangement joins TRBV12-3 or TRBV12-4 to TRBJ2-5, with D maybe TRBD2 (5 bases). Deletions cut 8 bases from V and 11 bases from J, with 12 bases between. This CDR3 has 10 residues. The CDR3 loop reads CASGEHEQYF. The CDR3 nucleotides are TGTGCCAGCGGGGAGCATGAGCAGTACTTC.

In regard to this clonotype: The junction differs from germline at one of its ends, possibly a read error. V is TRBV10-1 and J is TRBJ2-3; D is ambiguous. CDR1 and CDR2 (germline): WNHNN, SYGVQD (reference sequence). The CDR3 has 12 residues. The CDR3 sequence: CASSVNPETQYF. The CDR3 nucleotides read TGCGCCAGCAGTGTGAACCCAGAGACGCAGTACTTT.

The chain combines TRBV12-3 or TRBV12-4 with TRBJ2-1; D may be TRBD1 (5 bases). Between the trimmed V and J ends, which lost 5 bases and 10 bases, there was a span of 9 bases. This CDR3 region has 11 residues. The chain's CDR3 is CASSVAGEQFF. The CDR3, as DNA: TGTGCCAGCAGTGTGGCAGGGGAGCAGTTCTTC.

This chain links TRBV7-2 with TRBJ2-6, with unresolved D. V was pared by 2 bases and J by 2 bases, with 4 bases between. The CDR3 contains 14 residues. From germline, CDR1 is SGHTA and CDR2 FQGNSA. The CDR3: CASSLRTGANVLTF. The CDR3, as DNA: TGTGCCAGCAGCTTACGAACTGGGGCCAACGTCCTGACTTTC.

This chain links TRBV10-1 with TRBJ2-2; 8 bases are shared with TRBD1. Trimming at V came to 8 bases and at J to 3 bases, leaving 5 bases not matched to a gene. CDR1 WNHNN and CDR2 SYGVQD come from the germline V gene (reference sequence). This CDR3 contains 14 residues. For the CDR3, the DNA is TGCGCCAGCTCCGGACAGGGAGACACCGGGGAGCTGTTTTTT. Translation gives CASSGQGDTGELFF.

This clonotype is medium-sized within its sample. The chain couples TRBV6-1 to TRBJ2-5, with a weak D call TRBD1 (6 bases). The CDR3 totals 16 residues. Germline CDR1 and CDR2: MNHNS and SASEGT. With 3 bases removed from V and 4 bases from J, the gap between germline ends came to 18 bases. CDR3 loop: CASSETVGAGVETQYF. In DNA form, the CDR3 reads TGTGCCAGCAGTGAGACGGTTGGGGCAGGGGTAGAGACCCAGTACTTC.

This clonotype appeared a few times. The rearrangement uses TRBV12-3 or TRBV12-4 and TRBJ2-1, with TRBD2 matching 8 bases. This CDR3 region has 18 residues. V lost 3 bases to trimming and J lost 5 bases; unmatched junction nucleotides: 15. The DNA for the CDR3 is TGTGCCAGCAGTTTGTCGGGGGGGGGGGGGGGGGGCGACAATGAGCAGTTCTTC. This codes for CASSLSGGGGGGDNEQFF.

The chain joins TRBV6-5 to TRBJ2-3, with D possibly TRBD2 on 6 matching bases. CDR1 and CDR2 (germline): MNHEY, SVGAGI. The CDR3 length is 13 residues. V was clipped by 9 bases and J by 5 bases, with 15 bases between them. The CDR3 sequence: CARGYSGEDTQYF. DNA for the CDR3: TGTGCCAGGGGGTACTCGGGGGAAGATACGCAGTATTTT.

This clonotype was observed a few times. Here the CDR3 omits its conserved ending phenylalanine or tryptophan, so a read error is the likely source. The DNA is left out, because the CDR3 cannot be placed on it with certainty; the CDR3 is given as TCRdb lists it. This chain connects TRBV11-2 to TRBJ2-6; no check of the table's D call, TRBD2, against the DNA was made. A total of 8 residues make up the CDR3, ends included. CDR1 SGHAT and CDR2 FQNNGV come from the germline V gene. CDR3 sequence reads: CASSLGRA.

This clonotype was seen only a few times. The chain uses TRBV15 and TRBJ2-5; 14 nucleotides agree with TRBD2. The J segment lost 1 base and the V segment lost 4 bases, leaving 2 bases of the junction unmatched. Germline values: CDR1 LNHNV, CDR2 YYDKDF (reference sequence). The CDR3 covers 16 residues. The DNA for the CDR3 is TGTGCCACCAGCAAAGGGACTAGCGGGGGCCAAGAGACCCAGTACTTC. Its translation: CATSKGTSGGQETQYF.

A few counts support this clonotype. As DNA, the CDR3 is TGCGCCAGCAGCTCACAGGGGGAGACCCAGTACTTC. Translating gives CASSSQGETQYF. This chain uses TRBV5-1 with TRBJ2-5, with 7 bases identical to TRBD1. This CDR3 is 12 amino acids long. In germline, CDR1 is SGHRS, CDR2 YFSETQ. The trim removed 3 bases at V and 5 bases at J, leaving 1 base unmatched.